This T cell receptor beta chain was captured by sequencing in a study of cytomegalovirus exposure and HLA in healthy donors. Study results and caveats: There were reportedly fewer N-insertions in an Asian-associated ancestry cluster than the approximately 670-donor mean, in a later analysis.

A word on this clone: Its antigen is not known.

The PCR contained 60 Vbeta and 13 Jbeta primers. TCRdb's table, derived via immunoSEQ multiplex PCR, lists solely in-frame clones and lacks some. The sample contains approximately 140,000 clones, about four fifths of which appear only once. The sequenced sample was PBMCs. The origin of this receptor is a woman aged 40-49 years in good health and CMV-seronegative.

The DNA of the CDR3 is TGCGCCAGCAGCCAAGATACGCGCGGCTCTGGAAACACCATATATTTT. Translated, it gives CASSQDTRGSGNTIYF. The chain has TRBV4-3 and TRBJ1-3, with D unresolved. Trimming stripped 0 bases from V and 0 bases from J, with 9 bases between. CDR3 length equals 16 residues. CDR1 is LGHNA and CDR2 is YSLEER in the germline V gene.